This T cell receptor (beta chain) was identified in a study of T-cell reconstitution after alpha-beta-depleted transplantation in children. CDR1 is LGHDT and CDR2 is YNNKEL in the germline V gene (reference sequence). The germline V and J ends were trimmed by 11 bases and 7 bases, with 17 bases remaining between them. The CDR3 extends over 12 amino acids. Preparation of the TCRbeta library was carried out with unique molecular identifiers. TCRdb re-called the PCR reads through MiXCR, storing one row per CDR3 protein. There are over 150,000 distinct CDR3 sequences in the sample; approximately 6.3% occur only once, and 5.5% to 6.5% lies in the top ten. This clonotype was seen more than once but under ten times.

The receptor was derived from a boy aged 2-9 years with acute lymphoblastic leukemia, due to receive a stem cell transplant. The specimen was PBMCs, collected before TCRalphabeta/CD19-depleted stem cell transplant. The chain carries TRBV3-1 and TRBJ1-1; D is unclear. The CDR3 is CASSVMIGEAFF. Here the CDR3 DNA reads TGTGCCTCCTCCGTCATGATTGGTGAAGCTTTCTTT.